The 5 T cell receptor beta chains given below trace back to one sample, sequenced in a study of T cell changes during pregnancy in multiple sclerosis (dated by TCRdb to the late 2010s). The library was obtained by the immunoSEQ multiplex PCR assay. The table comes from immuneACCESS by way of TCRdb, which keeps in-frame sequences with V and J called. Part of the clones is missing from these tables; in studies checked, under half for an unresolved V gene and the rest for unknown reasons. The sample data list fewer than 100,000 clones, and about 92% of these were observed just once. 2.5% to 3% of the sample comes from the top ten. The sample in question was peripheral blood, obtained after pregnancy. The receptors were gathered from a female donor in good health, enrolled as a control in a pregnancy study.

This chain connects TRBV11-2 to TRBJ2-5; 13 positions match TRBD2. Germline assignment: CDR1 SGHAT and CDR2 FQNNGV. The CDR3 consists of 15 residues. V trimming: 4 bases; J trimming: 5 bases; junction bases outside the gene matches: 4. CDR3 sequence reads: CASSWTSGRLETQYF. Here the CDR3 DNA reads TGTGCCAGCAGCTGGACTAGCGGGAGACTGGAGACCCAGTACTTC. The complete variable domain, with remaining parts taken from reference TRBV11-2 and TRBJ2-5, reads EAGVAQSPRYKIIEKRQSVAFWCNPISGHATLYWYQQILGQGPKLLIQFQNNGVVDDSQLPKDRFSAERLKGVDSTLKIQPAKLEDSAVYLCASSWTSGRLETQYFGPGTRLLVL.

The chain is built from TRBV6-1 and TRBJ1-1; 12 nucleotides align to TRBD1. V lost 6 bases, J lost 7 bases, and 9 bases stayed unmatched. The germline gives CDR1 MNHNS, CDR2 SASEGT. The CDR3 extends over 15 amino acids. The CDR3 loop is CASSEIGTGGVEAFF. CDR3 bases: TGTGCCAGCAGCGAAATCGGGACAGGGGGCGTTGAAGCTTTCTTT.

The chain joins TRBV29-1 to TRBJ2-1; 7 bases line up with TRBD2. Looked up from germline, CDR1 is SQVTM and CDR2 is ANQGSEA. V shed 4 bases and J 7 bases; nucleotides not matched to a gene: 7. This CDR3 has 13 residues. This chain's CDR3 is CSVGWTSWNEQFF. Written as DNA, the CDR3 is TGCAGCGTTGGATGGACTAGTTGGAATGAGCAGTTCTTC.

V is TRBV5-4 and J is TRBJ2-1, with 10 positions matching TRBD2. This CDR3 spans 16 amino acids. Germline values: CDR1 SGHNT, CDR2 YYREEE (reference sequence). V shed 1 base and J 8 bases; nucleotides not matched to a gene: 9. CDR3 sequence (DNA): TGTGCCAGCAGCTTGTCAGCGGGGGGGCCGTGGGATGAGCAGTTCTTC. Translating it yields CASSLSAGGPWDEQFF.

The rearrangement uses TRBV5-4 and TRBJ1-4, with D perhaps matching TRBD1 (6 bases). CDR3 length: 18 amino acids. Trimming cost V 4 bases and J 3 bases, with 22 bases left between them. Germline V gene lookup returns CDR1 SGHNT and CDR2 YYREEE (reference sequence). The DNA of the CDR3 is TGTGCCAGCAGCCAATCCGTTTCGACAGGTCTTCCTAATGAAAAACTGTTTTTT. Its protein is CASSQSVSTGLPNEKLFF.